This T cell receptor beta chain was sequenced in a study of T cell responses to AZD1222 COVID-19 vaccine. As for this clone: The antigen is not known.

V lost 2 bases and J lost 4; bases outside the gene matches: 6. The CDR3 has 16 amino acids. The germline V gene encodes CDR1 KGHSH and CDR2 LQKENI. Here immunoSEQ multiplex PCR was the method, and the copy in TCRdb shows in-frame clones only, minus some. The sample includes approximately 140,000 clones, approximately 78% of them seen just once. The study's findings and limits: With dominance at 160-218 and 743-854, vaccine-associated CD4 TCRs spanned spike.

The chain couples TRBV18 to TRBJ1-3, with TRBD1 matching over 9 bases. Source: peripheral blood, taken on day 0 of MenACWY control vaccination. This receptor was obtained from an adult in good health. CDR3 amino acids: CASSPYGQGSGNTIYF. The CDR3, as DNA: TGTGCCAGCTCACCATACGGACAGGGGAGCGGAAACACCATATATTTT.